Detailed here is one TCR beta chain. These data are taken from a study of blood T cell repertoires in COVID-19. Study-level information: Acute and convalescent COVID-19 samples came from the United States, Italy and Spain. From T cells, B-cell-depleted T cells, or PBMCs came the material, which was cDNA or gDNA.

This CDR3 is 13 amino acids long. Looked up from germline, CDR1 is MDHEN and CDR2 is SYDVKM. V was pared by 6 bases and J by 2 bases, with 10 bases between. Original handling: Amplifying reference gene primers gave estimates of nucleated cell counts. The data were produced by immunoSEQ multiplex PCR, yet TCRdb's version contains in-frame clones alone and is incomplete. The V and J calls and the clone size are those of that table, but D and trimming were determined from the DNA. This sample yields approximately 94,000 clones, of which about 86% are seen a single time; about 5% belongs to the top ten. The chain uses TRBV28 and TRBJ1-1; D might be TRBD1 (6 bases). Sequencing was carried out using peripheral blood. The TCR was taken from a human donor in a cohort sampled during active COVID-19. The CDR3 loop reads CASSNRVNTEAFF. The CDR3 DNA reads as TGTGCCAGCAGCAACAGGGTTAACACTGAAGCTTTCTTT.